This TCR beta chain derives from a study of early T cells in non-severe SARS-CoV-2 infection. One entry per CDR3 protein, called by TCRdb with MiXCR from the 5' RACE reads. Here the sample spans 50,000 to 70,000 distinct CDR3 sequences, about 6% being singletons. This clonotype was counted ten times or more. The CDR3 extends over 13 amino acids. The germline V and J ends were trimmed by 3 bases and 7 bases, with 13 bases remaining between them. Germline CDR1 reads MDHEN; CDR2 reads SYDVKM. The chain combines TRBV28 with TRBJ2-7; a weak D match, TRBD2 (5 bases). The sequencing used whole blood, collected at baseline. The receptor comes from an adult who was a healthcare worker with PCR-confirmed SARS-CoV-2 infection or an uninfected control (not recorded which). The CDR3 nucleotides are TGTGCCAGCAGTTTGGACTTCTCACGGGAGCAGTACTTC. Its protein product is CASSLDFSREQYF.